What follows are 4 T cell receptor beta chains derived from one specimen sequenced in a study of blood T cell repertoires in COVID-19. Clones were read by immunoSEQ multiplex PCR, and TCRdb kept only the in-frame ones, dropping some. The sample contains under 65,000 clones, 75% to 85% of which appear only once. Sequencing was done on a sample of peripheral blood. The receptors derive from a woman aged 60-75 years with acute or convalescent COVID-19.

The J gene is TRBJ1-2, the V gene TRBV30; no definite D call. This CDR3 spans 14 amino acids. The ends were cut back, 2 bases at V and 4 bases at J, with 14 bases in the middle. Germline V gene data show CDR1 as GTSNPN and CDR2 as SVGIG (reference sequence). The CDR3 here is CAWSTPGQVYGYTF. The CDR3 coding sequence is TGTGCCTGGAGTACCCCTGGGCAGGTCTATGGCTACACCTTC.

The gene calls are TRBV5-1 and TRBJ2-5; 10 positions match TRBD2. Per the germline V gene, CDR1 is SGHRS and CDR2 is YFSETQ. This CDR3 is built from 14 residues. Unmatched junction bases numbered 2, after V lost 1 base and J lost 5 bases. The CDR3 region is CASSLLAGAETQYF. CDR3 nucleotides: TGCGCCAGCAGCTTGCTAGCGGGAGCTGAGACCCAGTACTTC.

The V and J genes are TRBV9 and TRBJ1-2; 9 bases agree with TRBD1. Germline lookup yields CDR1 SGDLS and CDR2 YYNGEE. The CDR3 runs 15 residues. The V segment lost 5 bases and the J segment 3 bases; nucleotides outside the gene matches: 8. CDR3 sequence reads: CASSYFGQGHYGYTF. CDR3 coding DNA: TGTGCCAGCAGTTACTTCGGACAGGGGCACTATGGCTACACCTTC.

V usage is TRBV30 and J usage is TRBJ1-6; 10 bases line up with TRBD1. Germline V CDR1 and CDR2: GTSNPN, SVGIG (reference sequence). Losses at the gene ends were 1 base for V and 4 bases for J; bases not matched to a gene: 7. CDR3 length: 17 residues. CDR3 DNA sequence: TGTGCCTGGAGTGCCGCGACAGGGGGCGGTTATAATTCACCCCTCCACTTT. This gives the protein CAWSAATGGGYNSPLHF.